This T cell receptor beta chain emerged from a study of blood T cell repertoires in COVID-19 (TCRdb year 2020). Background on the whole study: The collaborator samples originated in the United States, Italy and Spain and spanned the acute and convalescent phases of COVID-19. The samples were drawn from the first 160 participants of the ongoing ImmuneRACE study and from about 1,200 subjects provided by 6 global collaborators. Nearly every sample came with metadata listing a de-identified subject ID, COVID-19 status, age in years and sex. A freely available public database, intended as a resource for researchers studying the immune response to SARS-CoV-2, is where the repertoires were released. Where HLA class I and class II types were available, the types were taken from metadata supplied by the sample provider, not from assay-based typing. Deeply sampled blood TCRbeta repertoires from subjects exposed to, actively infected with, or recovered from COVID-19 were included in the dataset. The prospective study material was composed of cDNA or gDNA derived from T cells, B-cell-depleted T cells, or PBMCs. The paper as a whole reports these results and caveats: How much clinical and demographic metadata was included differed by source and by participant, and the metadata was provided uncurated.

TCRbeta CDR3 regions were amplified from genomic DNA by means of the immunoSEQ Assay, a bias-controlled multiplex PCR. The study's processing was this. The number of nucleated cells in each sample was estimated by amplification of reference gene primers within the assay. Sequence reads were collapsed and filtered to measure the absolute abundance of every unique TCRbeta CDR3 rearrangement. For each sample, productive Simpson clonality was calculated as the square root of Simpson's diversity index across productive rearrangements. TCRdb stores this immuneACCESS table with in-frame sequences only. Part of the clones is absent; in the studies checked, under half of the shortfall reflects unresolved V genes, and no reason is known for the rest. V, J and clone size derive from that table, while D and trimming were established from the DNA sequence. For this sample the table gives 120,000 to 150,000 clones, of which 88% were detected only once. Of the sample, approximately 2.5% falls within the top ten clones.

From its cysteine to its phenylalanine, the CDR3 spans 15 amino acids. Only CDR3 DNA remains: 45 bases, in frame from the first base. CDR1 SGDLS and CDR2 YYNGEE were looked up in the germline V gene. V is shortened by 3 bases, J by 2 bases, and the region joining them spans 12 bases. Whole blood was collected in K2EDTA tubes by collaborating institutions according to the institutions' own protocols. For TCRbeta analysis, collaborator samples were shipped as frozen whole blood, as isolated PBMCs, or as DNA extracted from either sample type. About this clone itself: Its specific antigen is unknown. No quality values exist for individual bases; no much larger clone is one base distant.

The specimen was peripheral blood. The sequence was collected from a human donor in a cohort sampled during active COVID-19. The sequence links TRBV9 to TRBJ1-3; TRBD1 might be the D gene, on 6 matching bases. The CDR3 region: CASSEQGLAGNTIYF. The DNA reads as follows: TGTGCCAGCAGCGAACAGGGTCTCGCTGGAAACACCATATATTTT. The full variable domain, completed from the reference TRBV9 and TRBJ1-3 proteins outside the CDR3, reads DSGVTQTPKHLITATGQRVTLRCSPRSGDLSVYWYQQSLDQGLQFLIQYYNGEERAKGNILERFSAQQFPDLHSELNLSSLELGDSALYFCASSEQGLAGNTIYFGEGSWLTVV.